This T cell receptor (beta chain) was captured in a study of Graves' ophthalmopathy and Graves' hyperthyroidism. Findings and limits, study-wide: The model achieved 55% to 71% sensitivity and roughly 79% specificity for ophthalmopathy progression. Ophthalmopathy was separated from stable hyperthyroidism by a 13-signature model with over 85% sensitivity and around 81% specificity. In blood appeared most of the expanded thyroid clonotypes whose frequency exceeded 0.001.

RNA transcripts were the source from which TCR beta CDR3 regions were amplified. Amplification began with first-round RT-PCR using HTBI primers, then second-round multiplex PCR was performed. TCRdb passed the multiplex PCR reads through MiXCR, listing each CDR3 protein once. The sample consists of 300,000 to 400,000 distinct CDR3 sequences, approximately 17% of them appearing once. The V segment lost 2 bases and the J segment 1 base; nucleotides outside the gene matches: 11. The germline gives CDR1 MDHEN, CDR2 SYDVKM. CDR3 size: 17 residues. Ineligible for inclusion were patients with other autoimmune diseases, uncontrolled infections, pregnancy or lactation. As for this clonotype: What it recognizes is unknown.

Material: peripheral blood. This chain connects TRBV28 to TRBJ2-7, with 7 bases that match TRBD2. This TCR was recovered from an adult woman with stable Graves' hyperthyroidism. As DNA, the CDR3 is TGTGCCAGCAGTTTAATTAGTCTTCTCGGGGGGTCCTACGAGCAGTACTTC. Translated: CASSLISLLGGSYEQYF. Full variable domain (rest looked up from reference TRBV28 and TRBJ2-7): DVKVTQSSRYLVKRTGEKVFLECVQDMDHENMFWYRQDPGLGLRLIYFSYDVKMKEKGDIPEGYSVSREKKERFSLILESASTNQTSMYLCASSLISLLGGSYEQYFGPGTRLTVT.